This TCR beta chain is drawn from a study of T cell responses to AZD1222 COVID-19 vaccine. TCRdb's table, derived via immunoSEQ multiplex PCR, lists solely in-frame clones and lacks some. The sample has more than 100,000 clones, more than 75% seen once. Trimming cost V 4 bases and J 6 bases; bases outside gene matches: 13. CDR1 and CDR2 (germline): MGHRA, YSYEKL. The CDR3 is 17 amino acids. This clonotype was obtained from an adult in good health. The sample here was peripheral blood, taken on day 0 of AZD1222 vaccination. The chain combines TRBV4-1 with TRBJ2-1, with 9 bases lining up with TRBD2. The CDR3 sequence: CASSPAAGGPATNEQFF. CDR3 nucleotide sequence: TGCGCCAGCAGCCCAGCCGCGGGGGGGCCGGCAACCAATGAGCAGTTCTTC.